This record concerns one TCR beta chain sequence. The target antigen is unknown. The data belong to a study of cytomegalovirus exposure and HLA in healthy donors. General observations from the study: A later look showed TCR association rates differing by HLA locus, highest for DRB1 and lowest for HLA-C.

This CDR3 is 16 amino acids long. Germline CDR1 reads LGHNA; CDR2 reads YSLEER. The junction had 2 bases not matched to a gene; V was cut back by 0 bases and J by 4 bases. With 60 Vbeta and 13 Jbeta primers, the PCR was carried out. Method: immunoSEQ multiplex PCR; TCRdb's copy keeps in-frame clones and lacks some. The sample consists of approximately 110,000 clones, 65% to 75% of them appearing once. Sequenced sample: PBMCs. The source is a woman aged 35 to 49 in good health and CMV-seropositive. This chain uses TRBV4-3 with TRBJ2-5, with 13 bases matching TRBD2. This chain's CDR3 is CASSQDRTSGGETQYF. CDR3 DNA sequence: TGCGCCAGCAGCCAAGATAGGACTAGCGGGGGAGAGACCCAGTACTTC.